This entry concerns a single T cell receptor beta chain. The antigen is unknown. This specimen belongs to a study of human thymus T cells. Study findings and constraints: Gene usage for V and J segments appeared biased in thymic and blood repertoires.

The table came from immunoSEQ multiplex PCR; TCRdb's copy has only in-frame clones and leaves some out. The sample includes some 57,000 clones, about 94% of them seen just once. Immunologically healthy infants in Finland undergoing congenital heart defect surgery were the donors. During surgery, about 0.45-1 mL peripheral blood was drawn from four of eight donors. No fixed cell number was used; all available blood leukocytes supplied DNA. The CDR3 loop spans 15 amino acids. Per germline, CDR1 SNHLY and CDR2 FYNNEI. Deletions cut 4 bases from V and 0 bases from J, with 11 bases between. The receptor was isolated from a boy less than two years old with a congenital heart defect but otherwise immunologically healthy. The sample was blood. The V and J genes are TRBV2 and TRBJ2-3; possible D gene TRBD1, 6 bases. The CDR3 sequence: CASSVPGASTDTQYF. The DNA for the CDR3 is TGTGCCAGCAGTGTGCCAGGGGCAAGCACAGATACGCAGTATTTT.